This T cell receptor (beta chain) was observed in a study of shared clonotypes between healthy human individuals. Study results and caveats: Around 4.7% was the fraction of naive CD4 clonotypes found shared across a few donors. Larger estimated richness was generally recorded for naive subsets relative to memory subsets.

In the source study's methods: ImmunoSEQ only sent back junction sequences with no quality scores, so filtering was done differently. Sequenced by immunoSEQ multiplex PCR; TCRdb stores in-frame clones only, minus some. The DNA was the basis for D and trimming; V, J and clone size are from that table. Seen here are 2 million to 3 million clones, around nine tenths observed once, and the top ten hold 0.14%. Looked up from germline, CDR1 is LNHDA and CDR2 is SQIVND (reference sequence). With 3 bases clipped from V and 7 bases from J, the junction kept 4 bases outside the gene matches. This CDR3 spans 13 amino acids. As to this clone: No antigen is known for it.

V is TRBV19 and J is TRBJ1-2; 8 nucleotides align to TRBD1. The specimen was naive CD4+ T cells sorted from blood. Subset denoted: CD45RA+ positively selected. The TCR sequence derives from a man aged 18-30 years in good health. The CDR3 spells CASSISGGRGYTF. The CDR3 region has the DNA TGTGCCAGTAGTATTTCAGGGGGCCGTGGCTACACCTTC. The whole variable domain, remainder taken from reference TRBV19 and TRBJ1-2, is DGGITQSPKYLFRKEGQNVTLSCEQNLNHDAMYWYRQDPGQGLRLIYYSQIVNDFQKGDIAEGYSVSREKKESFPLTVTSAQKNPTAFYLCASSISGGRGYTFGSGTRLTVV.